This TCR beta chain originates from a study of cytomegalovirus exposure and HLA in healthy donors. The donors were healthy bone marrow donors. With 60 Vbeta and 13 Jbeta primers, the PCR was carried out. Some clones are missing from TCRdb's copy, which holds only in-frame ones; the method was immunoSEQ multiplex PCR. The sample lists hundreds of thousands of clones, 65% to 85% occurring once. The CDR3 runs to 12 residues. CDR1 is SNHLY, CDR2 FYNNEI, per germline. Trimming took 6 bases from V and 5 from J, leaving 11 bases between them. As concerns this clone: The antigen is undetermined.

Findings and limits, study-wide: Versus the approximately 720-donor mean, an Asian-associated ancestry cluster reportedly showed fewer N-insertions in a later analysis.

The chain recombines TRBV2 with TRBJ2-7, with D perhaps TRBD1 (6 bases). The sequence came from a boy aged 2 to 10 in good health and CMV-seronegative. Sequencing input: PBMCs. The CDR3 DNA sequence: TGTGCCAGCAGGGAAAACAGGGACGAGCAGTACTTC. Protein sequence: CASRENRDEQYF.